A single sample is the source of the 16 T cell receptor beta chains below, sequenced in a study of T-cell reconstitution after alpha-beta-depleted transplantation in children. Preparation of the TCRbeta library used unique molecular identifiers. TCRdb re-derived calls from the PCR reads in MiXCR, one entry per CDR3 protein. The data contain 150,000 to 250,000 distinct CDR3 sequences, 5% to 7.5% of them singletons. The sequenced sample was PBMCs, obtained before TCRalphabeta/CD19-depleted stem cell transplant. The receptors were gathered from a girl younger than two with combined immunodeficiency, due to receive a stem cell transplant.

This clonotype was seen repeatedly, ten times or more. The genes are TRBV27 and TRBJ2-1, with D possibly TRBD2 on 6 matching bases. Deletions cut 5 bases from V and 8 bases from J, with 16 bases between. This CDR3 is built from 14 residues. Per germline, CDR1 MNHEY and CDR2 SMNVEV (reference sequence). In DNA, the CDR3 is TGTGCCAGCAGTAGAGGGGACTCTTCGGATGAGCAGTTCTTC. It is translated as CASSRGDSSDEQFF.

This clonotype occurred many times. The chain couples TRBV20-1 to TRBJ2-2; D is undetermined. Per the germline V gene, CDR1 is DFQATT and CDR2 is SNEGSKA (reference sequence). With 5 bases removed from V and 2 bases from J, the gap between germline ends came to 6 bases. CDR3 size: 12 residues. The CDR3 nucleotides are TGCAGTGCTTGTTCTAACACCGGGGAGCTGTTTTTT. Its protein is CSACSNTGELFF.

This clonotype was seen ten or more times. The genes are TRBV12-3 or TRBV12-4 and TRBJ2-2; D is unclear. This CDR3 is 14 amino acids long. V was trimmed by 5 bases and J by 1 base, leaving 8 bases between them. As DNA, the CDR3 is TGTGCCAGCAGTAATATATGGAACACCGGGGAGCTGTTTTTT. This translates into CASSNIWNTGELFF.

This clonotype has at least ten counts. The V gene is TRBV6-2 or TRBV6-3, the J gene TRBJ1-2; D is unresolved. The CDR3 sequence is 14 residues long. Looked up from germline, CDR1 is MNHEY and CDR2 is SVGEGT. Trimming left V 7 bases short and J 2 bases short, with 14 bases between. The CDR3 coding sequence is TGTGCCAGCACCTTCTGGAGGGCGAACTATGGCTACACCTTC. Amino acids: CASTFWRANYGYTF.

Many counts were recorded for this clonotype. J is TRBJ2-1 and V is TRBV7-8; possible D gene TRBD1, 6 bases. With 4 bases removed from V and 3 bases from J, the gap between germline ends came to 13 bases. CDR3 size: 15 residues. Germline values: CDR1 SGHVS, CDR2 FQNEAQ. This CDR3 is CASSSLGHNYNEQFF. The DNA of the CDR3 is TGTGCCAGCAGCTCGTTGGGACATAACTACAATGAGCAGTTCTTC.

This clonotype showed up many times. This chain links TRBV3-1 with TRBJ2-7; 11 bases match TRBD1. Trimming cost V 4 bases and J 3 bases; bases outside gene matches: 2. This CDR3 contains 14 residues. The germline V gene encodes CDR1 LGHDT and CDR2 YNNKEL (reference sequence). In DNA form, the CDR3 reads TGTGCCAGCAGCCCGGGGACAGGGGGCTACGAGCAGTACTTC. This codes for CASSPGTGGYEQYF.

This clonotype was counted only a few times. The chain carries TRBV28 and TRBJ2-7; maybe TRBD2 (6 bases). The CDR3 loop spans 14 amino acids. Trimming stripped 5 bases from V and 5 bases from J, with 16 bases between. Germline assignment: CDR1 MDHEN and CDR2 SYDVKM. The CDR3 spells CASSAPGLQNEQYF. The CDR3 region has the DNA TGTGCCAGCAGTGCACCGGGACTGCAAAACGAGCAGTACTTC.

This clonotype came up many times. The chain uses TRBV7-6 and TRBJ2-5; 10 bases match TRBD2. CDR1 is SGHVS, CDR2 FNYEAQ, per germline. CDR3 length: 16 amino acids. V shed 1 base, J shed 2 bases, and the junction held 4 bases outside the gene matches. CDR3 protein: CASSLVSSGGQETQYF. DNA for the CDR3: TGTGCCAGCAGCTTAGTTAGTAGCGGGGGGCAAGAGACCCAGTACTTC.

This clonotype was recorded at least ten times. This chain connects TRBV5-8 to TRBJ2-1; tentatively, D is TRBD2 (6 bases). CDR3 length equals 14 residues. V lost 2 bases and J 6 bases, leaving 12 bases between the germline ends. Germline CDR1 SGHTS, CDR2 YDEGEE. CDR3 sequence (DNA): TGTGCCAGCAGCTTTGGGTTGACTAGCAATGAGCAGTTCTTC. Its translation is CASSFGLTSNEQFF.

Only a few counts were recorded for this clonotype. The DNA for the CDR3 is TGTGCCTGGAGTAATACAGACTACAATGAGCAGTTCTTC. It is translated as CAWSNTDYNEQFF. This sequence joins TRBV30 and TRBJ2-1; D is ambiguous. The germline CDR1 and CDR2 sequences are GTSNPN and SVGIG (reference sequence). The CDR3 has 13 residues. Between the trimmed V and J ends, which lost 2 bases and 3 bases, there was a span of 8 bases.

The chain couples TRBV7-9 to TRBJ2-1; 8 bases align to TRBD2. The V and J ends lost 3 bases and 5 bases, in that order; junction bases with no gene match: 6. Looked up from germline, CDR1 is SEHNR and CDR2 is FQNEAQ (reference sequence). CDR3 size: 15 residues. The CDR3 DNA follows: TGTGCCAGCAGCTTTGGACTAGCCTCACACAATGAGCAGTTCTTC. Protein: CASSFGLASHNEQFF.

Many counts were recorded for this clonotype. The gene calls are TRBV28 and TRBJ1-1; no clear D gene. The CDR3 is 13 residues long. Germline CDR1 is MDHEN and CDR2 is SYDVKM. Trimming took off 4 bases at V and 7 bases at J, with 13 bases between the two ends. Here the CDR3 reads CASSYNSWSEAFF. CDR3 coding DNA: TGTGCCAGCAGTTACAACAGCTGGAGTGAAGCTTTCTTT.

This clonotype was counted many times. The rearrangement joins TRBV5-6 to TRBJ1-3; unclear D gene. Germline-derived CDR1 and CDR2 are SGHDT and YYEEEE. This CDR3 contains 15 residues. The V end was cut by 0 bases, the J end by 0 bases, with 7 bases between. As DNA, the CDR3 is TGTGCCAGCAGCTTGGCGGGATACTCTGGAAACACCATATATTTT. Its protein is CASSLAGYSGNTIYF.

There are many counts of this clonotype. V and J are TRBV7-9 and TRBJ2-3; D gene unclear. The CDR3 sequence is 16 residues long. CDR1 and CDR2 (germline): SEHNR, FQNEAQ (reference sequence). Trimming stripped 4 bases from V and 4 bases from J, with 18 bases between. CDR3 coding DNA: TGTGCCAGCAGCTCCCCAGCTGTGGGAAGCGCAGATACGCAGTATTTT. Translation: CASSSPAVGSADTQYF.

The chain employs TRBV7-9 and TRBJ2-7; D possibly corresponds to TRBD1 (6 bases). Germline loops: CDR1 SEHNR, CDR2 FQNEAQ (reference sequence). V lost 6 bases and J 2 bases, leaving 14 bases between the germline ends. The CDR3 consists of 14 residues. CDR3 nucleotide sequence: TGTGCCAGCAGATCCGACAGGTCCACCTACGAGCAGTACTTC. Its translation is CASRSDRSTYEQYF.

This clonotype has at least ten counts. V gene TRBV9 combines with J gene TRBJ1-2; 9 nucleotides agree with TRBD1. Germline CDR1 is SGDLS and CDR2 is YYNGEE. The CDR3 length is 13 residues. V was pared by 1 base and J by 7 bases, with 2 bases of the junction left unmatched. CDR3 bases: TGTGCCAGCAGCGTAACAGGGGGCTCTGGCTACACCTTC. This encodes CASSVTGGSGYTF.